This T cell receptor beta chain comes out of a study of OX40 agonist ivuxolimab in advanced cancers. The wider study: Patients received ivuxolimab, an agonistic anti-OX40 (CD134) antibody. Partial responses occurred in Three dose-escalation patients, one with hepatocellular carcinoma and two with cutaneous melanoma.

Whole-study findings and limits: No determination was made of the antigen specificity of the expanded peripheral T cells. Expanded clones tended on average to be more numerous among CD8+ T cells than CD4+.

Sequencing was performed with immunoSEQ multiplex PCR; in TCRdb, only in-frame clones are kept and a portion is missing. The table has tens of thousands of clones, just under 85% seen once. With respect to this clone: Its antigen is as yet unknown.

The germline V gene has CDR1 SGHTA and CDR2 FQGNSA. The CDR3 sequence is 18 residues long. V lost 5 bases, J lost 0 bases, and 19 bases lay in between. Sequencing was performed on CD4+ or CD8+ T cells sorted from blood, taken in a trial of the OX40 agonist ivuxolimab. The receptor was derived from an adult with an advanced solid tumor such as melanoma, head and neck, liver or kidney cancer. The chain has TRBV7-2 and TRBJ1-4; no firm D call. The CDR3 DNA follows: TGTGCCAGCAGCCTTCGACAAGGTGCCTACGCAACTAATGAAAAACTGTTTTTT. The encoded protein is CASSLRQGAYATNEKLFF.